This TCR beta chain derives from a study of OX40 agonist ivuxolimab in advanced cancers. Describing the broader study: Ivuxolimab, which targeted the costimulatory receptor OX40 (CD134), was an agonistic, fully human IgG2 monoclonal antibody. Intravenous ivuxolimab was administered to patients every 2 weeks at six dose levels: 0.01, 0.1, 0.3, 1.5, 3 and 10 mg/kg. Among the approximately 50 dose-escalation patients, 19 had hepatocellular carcinoma, approximately 15 melanoma, 9 renal cell carcinoma and 9 head and neck cancer. A male proportion of almost 85% and a mean age of about 60 years, ranging from roughly 23 to 79, were recorded for the dose-escalation cohort. Patients were allowed to have had prior anti-PD-1, anti-PD-L1 or anti-CTLA-4 therapy, and around 37% of the dose-escalation patients had previously received checkpoint inhibitors. Partial responses occurred in three dose-escalation patients: two with cutaneous melanoma and one with hepatocellular carcinoma. The point of sequencing TCRbeta in the periphery was to test whether ivuxolimab changed TCR sequence diversity and drove clonal T-cell expansion. The monotherapy dose-escalation portion (N of about 50 patients) of the phase I ivuxolimab trial is reported in the paper.

The CDR3 runs 14 residues from the cysteine to the phenylalanine. The entry retains the CDR3 DNA only, 42 bases that are in frame from base 1. The germline V gene yields MNHEY for CDR1 and SVGAGI for CDR2. V and J lose 0 bases and 2 bases, and a span of 6 bases separates them. To sequence the TCRbeta CDR3 region, genomic DNA was isolated from the sorted cells. The immunoSEQ Assay was used to sequence the TCRbeta CDR3 regions. In TCRdb, the immuneACCESS table is reduced to in-frame sequences with V and J assigned. These tables do not hold every clone; where another copy was compared, an unresolved V gene accounts for under half, and the others remain unexplained. The sample data list about 82,000 clones, and 75% to 90% of these were observed just once. The top ten clonotypes cover more than 0.7% of the sample. With regard to this clone: It has no known antigen specificity. The input lacks base qualities; no much larger clone sits a single base away.

Study-wide findings and limitations: Low levels of normalized T-cell clonal expansion were also seen in some nonresponding patients. In partial responders in the 0.1-3.0 mg/kg groups, normalized peripheral clonal expansion was found to be among the lowest, especially among CD8+ T cells. Clonal expansion of both CD4+ and CD8+ blood T cells was observed from baseline to week 6 at doses 0.1 to 3.0 mg/kg. After ivuxolimab, CD8+ T cells had more expanded clones than CD4+ T cells on average. Antigen specificity was not determined for the clonally expanded peripheral T cells.

The trial excluded patients who had a history of autoimmune disease or were on systemic immunosuppression. Peripheral blood for TCR sequencing was collected from all dose cohorts at baseline, on cycle 4 day 1, and on cycle 7 day 1. Samples came from an open-label, multicenter, first-in-human phase I dose-escalation trial of ivuxolimab. Adults with locally advanced or metastatic head and neck squamous cell, hepatocellular, melanoma or renal cell carcinoma were enrolled in the trial. CD4+ and CD8+ T cells were sorted separately from peripheral blood before TCR sequencing. The sample here was CD4+ or CD8+ T cells sorted from blood, taken in a trial of the OX40 agonist ivuxolimab. The receptor comes from an adult with an advanced solid tumor such as melanoma, head and neck, liver or kidney cancer. Here the chain combines TRBV6-5 and TRBJ2-3, with the identity of the D gene unclear. CDR3 sequence: CASSYSTITDTQYF. The bases are TGTGCCAGCAGTTACTCGACCATCACAGATACGCAGTATTTT.